The T cell receptor (beta chain) under discussion was sequenced for a study of HIV-infected patients and healthy controls. cDNA was made from approximately 0.55 ug RNA using alpha and beta constant primers. Separate chain-specific third strand synthesis with multiplexing indices produced the alpha and beta libraries. TCRdb re-called the 5' RACE reads through MiXCR, storing one row per CDR3 protein. This table holds 6,400 or so distinct CDR3 sequences, 8.5% to 12% found once. Sample share makes this clonotype medium-sized. Follow-up blood was drawn about 14 weeks, roughly three months, after antiretroviral therapy began. The repertoire came from unfractionated whole blood and reflected all unsorted peripheral T cells. The sequence was obtained from an adult with HIV infection. The material sequenced was blood, taken during antiretroviral therapy.

The CDR3 coding sequence is TGTGCCAGCAGCTTAGCGCGTAGGCATTCGATCACAGATACGCAGTATTTT. Encoded protein: CASSLARRHSITDTQYF. This chain connects TRBV7-6 to TRBJ2-3; no reliable D call. V was cut by 0 bases and J by 2 bases, with 15 bases left in between. Per germline, CDR1 SGHVS and CDR2 FNYEAQ. This CDR3 spans 17 amino acids.